The rows below give T cell receptor beta chains drawn from one sample of a study of human T cells and chemical hapten exposure. TCRdb fed the RACE reads into MiXCR, producing one record per CDR3 protein. Altogether 350,000 to 450,000 distinct CDR3 sequences are present, more than 4.5% being singletons, with the ten largest covering 2% to 3%. The source material was whole blood, sampled in connection with sensitization to the hapten diphenylcyclopropenone (DPC). These receptors all come from a woman in her forties or fifties with alopecia areata. Some clones in this sample may be carry-over from other donors' samples. Both conserved end residues are part of each CDR3. Each record gives: J gene, V gene, CDR3 length, D gene, clone size, CDR3 protein, CDR3 DNA. D genes are given only for firm matches. Part of the rows lack a size; the others show once, few, many or a class for expanded clones.

TRBJ1-4 | TRBV6-5 | 12 | - | - | CASSGTPGKLFF | TGTGCCAGCAGTGGAACTCCGGGCAAACTGTTTTTT
TRBJ1-3 | TRBV6-5 | 18 | - | many | CASSYYPVVSASGNTIYF | TGTGCCAGCAGTTACTACCCGGTTGTCTCCGCCTCTGGAAACACCATATATTTT
TRBJ2-1 | TRBV11-2 | 14 | TRBD2 | many | CASSSGLALGEQFF | TGTGCCAGCAGCTCCGGACTAGCGTTGGGTGAGCAGTTCTTC
TRBJ1-4 | TRBV2 | 14 | TRBD1 | few | CASSVRTGEEKLFF | TGTGCCAGCAGTGTAAGGACAGGCGAAGAAAAACTGTTTTTT
TRBJ1-1 | TRBV20-1 | 15 | TRBD1 | - | CSARDFTGVNTEAFF | TGCAGTGCTAGAGATTTTACAGGGGTGAACACTGAAGCTTTCTTT
TRBJ1-3 | TRBV7-9 | 14 | - | few | CASRGERSGNTIYF | TGTGCCAGTAGGGGAGAACGCTCTGGAAACACCATATATTTT
TRBJ1-1 | TRBV28 | 13 | - | few | CATALGELAEAFF | TGTGCCACAGCCTTGGGGGAGCTCGCTGAAGCTTTCTTT
TRBJ2-7 | TRBV29-1 | 13 | TRBD2 | many | CSVLTSGRGEQYF | TGCAGCGTTTTGACTAGCGGGAGGGGAGAGCAGTACTTC
TRBJ2-3 | TRBV29-1 | 14 | - | many | CSVVGSTSTDTQYF | TGCAGCGTTGTCGGAAGTACTAGCACAGATACGCAGTATTTT
TRBJ1-2 | TRBV20-1 | 13 | - | few | CSARIQGNYGYTF | TGCAGTGCTAGAATCCAGGGGAACTATGGCTACACCTTC
TRBJ1-2 | TRBV7-2 | 17 | TRBD1 | - | CASSLGQGGFSNYGYTF | TGTGCCAGCAGCTTAGGACAGGGGGGATTTTCTAACTATGGCTACACCTTC
TRBJ2-7 | TRBV6-1 | 16 | - | many | CATYPLLDRKLYEQYF | TGTGCCACCTACCCTTTATTGGACAGAAAACTCTACGAGCAGTACTTC
TRBJ2-3 | TRBV6-1 | 16 | - | - | CASTRRGGRAPDTQYF | TGTGCCAGCACCCGGAGGGGGGGGAGGGCCCCAGATACGCAGTATTTT
TRBJ2-1 | TRBV28 | 14 | - | many | CASSFHQGRNEQFF | TGTGCCAGCAGTTTCCACCAGGGGAGGAATGAGCAGTTCTTC
TRBJ2-7 | TRBV5-6 | 13 | - | few | CASSLVSVYEQYF | TGTGCCAGCAGCTTGGTCTCAGTATACGAGCAGTACTTC
TRBJ2-3 | TRBV5-1 | 14 | - | few | CASRGGGPTDTQYF | TGCGCCAGCAGGGGCGGGGGCCCAACAGATACGCAGTATTTT
TRBJ2-4 | TRBV27 | 17 | TRBD1 | many | CASSFLSPGQGANIQYF | TGTGCCAGCAGTTTCCTAAGCCCGGGACAGGGGGCAAACATTCAGTACTTC
TRBJ1-2 | TRBV29-1 | 14 | - | - | CSVEPSGLPYGYTF | TGCAGCGTTGAACCTTCAGGACTGCCCTATGGCTACACCTTC
TRBJ2-1 | TRBV5-1 | 14 | - | many | CASSSLGGGNEQFF | TGCGCCAGCAGCTCTCTCGGGGGAGGAAATGAGCAGTTCTTC
TRBJ1-1 | TRBV7-8 | 13 | - | few | CASSRGARTEAFF | TGTGCCAGCAGTAGGGGGGCACGGACTGAAGCTTTCTTT
TRBJ2-3 | TRBV9 | 14 | TRBD2 | few | CASSGTSGLDTQYF | TGTGCCAGCAGCGGGACTAGCGGACTAGATACGCAGTATTTT
TRBJ1-1 | TRBV6-6 | 10 | - | many | CALGDTEAFF | TGTGCCTTAGGAGATACTGAAGCTTTCTTT
TRBJ2-7 | TRBV6-2/TRBV6-3 | 16 | TRBD2 | many | CASTQLLAGGRYEQYF | TGTGCCAGCACCCAACTGCTAGCGGGGGGCCGCTACGAGCAGTACTTC
TRBJ2-7 | TRBV5-5 | 12 | - | many | CASLSGGYEQYF | TGTGCCAGCCTTAGTGGGGGGTACGAGCAGTACTTC
TRBJ2-7 | TRBV28 | 16 | - | many | CASSFPSQGPFYEQYF | TGTGCCAGCAGCTTTCCCTCACAGGGTCCGTTCTACGAGCAGTACTTC
TRBJ2-3 | TRBV7-2 | 16 | TRBD2 | few | CASSPGVAGGTDTQYF | TGTGCCAGCAGCCCGGGCGTAGCGGGAGGCACAGATACGCAGTATTTT
TRBJ2-3 | TRBV6-6 | 15 | TRBD1 | many | CASSLLRQGSDTQYF | TGTGCCAGCAGCCTACTGAGACAGGGATCAGATACGCAGTATTTT
TRBJ1-1 | TRBV6-5 | 16 | - | many | CASSYSVGSLNTEAFF | TGTGCCAGCAGTTACTCAGTTGGGTCCCTGAACACTGAAGCTTTCTTT